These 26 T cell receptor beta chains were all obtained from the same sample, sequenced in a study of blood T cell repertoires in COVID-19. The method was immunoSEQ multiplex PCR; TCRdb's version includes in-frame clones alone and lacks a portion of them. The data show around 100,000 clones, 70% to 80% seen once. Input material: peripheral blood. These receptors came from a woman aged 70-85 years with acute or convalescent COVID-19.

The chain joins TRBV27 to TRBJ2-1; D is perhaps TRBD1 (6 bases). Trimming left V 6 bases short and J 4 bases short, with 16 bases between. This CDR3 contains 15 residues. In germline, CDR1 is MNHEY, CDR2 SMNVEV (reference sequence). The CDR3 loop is CASSSNRDSYNEQFF. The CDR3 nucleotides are TGTGCCAGCAGCTCTAACAGGGATTCTTACAATGAGCAGTTCTTC.

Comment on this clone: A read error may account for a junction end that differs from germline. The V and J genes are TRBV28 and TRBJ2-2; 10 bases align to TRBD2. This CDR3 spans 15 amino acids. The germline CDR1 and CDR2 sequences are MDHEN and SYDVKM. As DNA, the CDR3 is TGTGCCAGCAGGAGGGGACTAGCGAATACCGGGGAGCTGTTTTTT. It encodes CASRRGLANTGELFF.

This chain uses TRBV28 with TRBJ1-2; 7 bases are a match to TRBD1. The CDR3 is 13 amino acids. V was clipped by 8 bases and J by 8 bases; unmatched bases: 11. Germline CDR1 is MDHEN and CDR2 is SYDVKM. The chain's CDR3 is CASYKDPQGGYTF. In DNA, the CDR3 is TGTGCCAGCTATAAGGATCCACAGGGGGGCTACACCTTC.

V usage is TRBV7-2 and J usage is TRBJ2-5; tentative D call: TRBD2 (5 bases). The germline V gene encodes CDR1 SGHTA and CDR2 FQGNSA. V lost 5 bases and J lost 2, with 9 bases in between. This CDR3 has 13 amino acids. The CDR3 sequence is CASSPRGQETQYF. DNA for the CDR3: TGTGCCAGCAGCCCCCGAGGGCAAGAGACCCAGTACTTC.

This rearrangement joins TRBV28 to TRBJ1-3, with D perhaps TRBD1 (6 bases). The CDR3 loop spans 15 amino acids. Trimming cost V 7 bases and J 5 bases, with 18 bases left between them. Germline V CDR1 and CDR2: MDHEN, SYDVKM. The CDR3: CASTGGGQPRNTIYF. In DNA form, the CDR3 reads TGTGCCAGCACCGGCGGGGGGCAGCCCCGAAACACCATATATTTT.

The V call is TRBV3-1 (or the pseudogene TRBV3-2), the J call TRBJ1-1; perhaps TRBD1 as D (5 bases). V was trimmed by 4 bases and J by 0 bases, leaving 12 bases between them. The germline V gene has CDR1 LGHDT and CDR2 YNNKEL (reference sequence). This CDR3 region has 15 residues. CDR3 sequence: CASSLTGTMNTEAFF. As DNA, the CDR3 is TGTGCCAGCAGCCTCACAGGAACTATGAACACTGAAGCTTTCTTT.

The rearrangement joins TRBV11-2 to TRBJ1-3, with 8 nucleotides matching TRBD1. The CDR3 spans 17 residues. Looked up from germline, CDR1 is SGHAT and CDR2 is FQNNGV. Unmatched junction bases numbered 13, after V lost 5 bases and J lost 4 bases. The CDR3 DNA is TGTGCCAGCAGCACTGGGCAGGGGGCTGGAACGGGAAACACCATATATTTT. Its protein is CASSTGQGAGTGNTIYF.

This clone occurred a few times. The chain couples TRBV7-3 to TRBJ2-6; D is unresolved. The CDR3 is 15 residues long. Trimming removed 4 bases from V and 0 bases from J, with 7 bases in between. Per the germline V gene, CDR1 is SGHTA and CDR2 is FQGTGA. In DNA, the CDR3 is TGTGCCAGCAGCTCTGTCTTCTCTGGGGCCAACGTCCTGACTTTC. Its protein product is CASSSVFSGANVLTF. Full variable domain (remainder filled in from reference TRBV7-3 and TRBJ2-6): GAGVSQTPSNKVTEKGKYVELRCDPISGHTALYWYRQSLGQGPEFLIYFQGTGAADDSGLPNDRFFAVRPEGSVSTLKIQRTERGDSAVYLCASSSVFSGANVLTFGAGSRLTVL.

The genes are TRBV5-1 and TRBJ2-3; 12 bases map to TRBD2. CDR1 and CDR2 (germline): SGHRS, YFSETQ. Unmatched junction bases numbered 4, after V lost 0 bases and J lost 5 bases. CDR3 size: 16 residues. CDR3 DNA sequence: TGCGCCAGCAGCTTGGGACTAGCGGGGGCTAAAGATACGCAGTATTTT. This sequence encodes CASSLGLAGAKDTQYF.

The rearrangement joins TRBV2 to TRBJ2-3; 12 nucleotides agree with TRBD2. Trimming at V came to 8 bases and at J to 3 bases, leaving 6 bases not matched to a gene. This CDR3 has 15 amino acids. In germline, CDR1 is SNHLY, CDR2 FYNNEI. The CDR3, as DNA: TGTGCCAGCCTCCGGACTAGCGGGGCAACAGATACGCAGTATTTT. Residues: CASLRTSGATDTQYF.

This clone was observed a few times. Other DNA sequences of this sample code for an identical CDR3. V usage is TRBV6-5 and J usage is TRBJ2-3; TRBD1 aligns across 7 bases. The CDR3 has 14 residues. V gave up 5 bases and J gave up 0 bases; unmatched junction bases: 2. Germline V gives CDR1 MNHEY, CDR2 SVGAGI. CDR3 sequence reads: CASSRGQSTDTQYF. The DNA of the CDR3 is TGTGCCAGCAGTCGGGGACAGAGCACAGATACGCAGTATTTT.

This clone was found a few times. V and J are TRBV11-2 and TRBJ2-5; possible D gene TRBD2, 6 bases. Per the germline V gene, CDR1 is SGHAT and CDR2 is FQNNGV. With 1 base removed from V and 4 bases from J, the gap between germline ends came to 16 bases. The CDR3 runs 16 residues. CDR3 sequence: CASSLASRGTGETQYF. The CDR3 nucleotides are TGTGCCAGCAGCTTAGCTTCCCGCGGGACGGGAGAGACCCAGTACTTC.

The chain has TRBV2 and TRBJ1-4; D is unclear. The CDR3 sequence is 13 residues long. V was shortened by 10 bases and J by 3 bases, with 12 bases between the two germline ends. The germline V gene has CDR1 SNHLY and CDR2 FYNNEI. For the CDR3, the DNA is TGTGCCACCAACTTGTTCCCTAATGAAAAACTGTTTTTT. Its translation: CATNLFPNEKLFF.

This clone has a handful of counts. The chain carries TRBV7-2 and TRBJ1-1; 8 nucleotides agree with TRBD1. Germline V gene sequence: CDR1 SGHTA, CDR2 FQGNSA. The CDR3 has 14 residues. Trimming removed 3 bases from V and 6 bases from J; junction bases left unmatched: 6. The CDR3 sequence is CASSLATGVAEAFF. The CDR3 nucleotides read TGTGCCAGCAGCTTGGCGACAGGGGTGGCTGAAGCTTTCTTT.

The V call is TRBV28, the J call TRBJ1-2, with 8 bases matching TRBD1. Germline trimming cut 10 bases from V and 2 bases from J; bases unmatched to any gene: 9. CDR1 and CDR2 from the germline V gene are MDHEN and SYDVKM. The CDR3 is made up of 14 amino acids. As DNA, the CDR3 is TGTGCCACGACAGGGGCCTTCAGGAACTATGGCTACACCTTC. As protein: CATTGAFRNYGYTF.

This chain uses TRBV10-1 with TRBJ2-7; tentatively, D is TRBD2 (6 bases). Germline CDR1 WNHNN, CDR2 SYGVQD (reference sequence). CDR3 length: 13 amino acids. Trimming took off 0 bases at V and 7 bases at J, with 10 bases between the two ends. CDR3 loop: CASSESMGGEQYF. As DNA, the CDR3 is TGCGCCAGCAGTGAGTCGATGGGGGGTGAGCAGTACTTC.

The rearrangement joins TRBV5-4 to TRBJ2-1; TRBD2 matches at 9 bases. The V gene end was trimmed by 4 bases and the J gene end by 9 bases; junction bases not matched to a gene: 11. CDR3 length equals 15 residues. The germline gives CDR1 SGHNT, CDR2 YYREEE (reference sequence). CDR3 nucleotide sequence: TGTGCCAGCAGCGGCGCGGGGGGGCCTTTACCTGAGCAGTTCTTC. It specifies CASSGAGGPLPEQFF.

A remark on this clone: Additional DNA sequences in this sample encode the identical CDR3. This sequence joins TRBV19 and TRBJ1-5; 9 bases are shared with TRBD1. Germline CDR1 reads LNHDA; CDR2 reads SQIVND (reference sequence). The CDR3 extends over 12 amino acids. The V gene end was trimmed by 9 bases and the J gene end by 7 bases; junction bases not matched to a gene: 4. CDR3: CASGQGRQPQHF. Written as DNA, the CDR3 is TGTGCCAGCGGACAGGGGAGACAGCCCCAGCATTTT.

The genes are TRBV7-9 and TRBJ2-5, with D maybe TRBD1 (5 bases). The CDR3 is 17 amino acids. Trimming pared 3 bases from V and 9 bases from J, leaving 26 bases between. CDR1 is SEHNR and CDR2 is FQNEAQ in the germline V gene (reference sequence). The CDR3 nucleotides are TGTGCCAGCAGCTTCCCAAGGAGAACAGGCAGGGTCGAACCCCAGTACTTC. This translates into CASSFPRRTGRVEPQYF.

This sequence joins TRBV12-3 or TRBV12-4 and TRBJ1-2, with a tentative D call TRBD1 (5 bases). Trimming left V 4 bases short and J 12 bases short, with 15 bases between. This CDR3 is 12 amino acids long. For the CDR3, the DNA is TGTGCCAGCAGTTCGGGGGAGGGAAGGAACACCTTC. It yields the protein CASSSGEGRNTF.

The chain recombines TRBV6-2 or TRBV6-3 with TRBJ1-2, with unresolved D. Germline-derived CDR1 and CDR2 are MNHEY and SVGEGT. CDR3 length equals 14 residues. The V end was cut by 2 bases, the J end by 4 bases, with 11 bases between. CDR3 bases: TGTGCCAGCAGTTACCCATTGACGGGCTATGGCTACACCTTC. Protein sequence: CASSYPLTGYGYTF.

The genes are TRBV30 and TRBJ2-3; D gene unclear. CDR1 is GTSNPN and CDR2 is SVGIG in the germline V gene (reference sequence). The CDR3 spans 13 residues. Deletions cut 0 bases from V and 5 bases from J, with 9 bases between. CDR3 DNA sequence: TGTGCCTGGAGTGTATTTGAGAGAGATACGCAGTATTTT. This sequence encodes CAWSVFERDTQYF.

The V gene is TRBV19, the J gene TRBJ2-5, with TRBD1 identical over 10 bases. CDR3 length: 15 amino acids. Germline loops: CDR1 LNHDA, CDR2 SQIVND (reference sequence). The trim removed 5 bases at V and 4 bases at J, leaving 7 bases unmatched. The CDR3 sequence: CASSYGTGDPETQYF. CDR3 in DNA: TGTGCCAGTAGTTACGGGACAGGGGATCCAGAGACCCAGTACTTC.

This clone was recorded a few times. The CDR3 reads CASSLPGLAGSATQYF. In DNA, the CDR3 is TGTGCCAGCAGCTTACCGGGACTAGCGGGGTCCGCGACCCAGTACTTC. This chain connects TRBV7-9 to TRBJ2-5, with 13 bases fitting TRBD2. Germline assignment: CDR1 SEHNR and CDR2 FQNEAQ (reference sequence). The CDR3 is made up of 16 amino acids. J gave up 7 bases and V 2 bases, and 7 bases lay outside the gene matches.

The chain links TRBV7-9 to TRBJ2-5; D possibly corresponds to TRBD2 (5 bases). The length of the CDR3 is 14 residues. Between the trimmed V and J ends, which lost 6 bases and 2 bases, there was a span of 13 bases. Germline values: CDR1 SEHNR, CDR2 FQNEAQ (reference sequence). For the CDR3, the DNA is TGTGCCAGCAGTCTTAGCGTTGCTCAAGAGACCCAGTACTTC. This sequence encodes CASSLSVAQETQYF.

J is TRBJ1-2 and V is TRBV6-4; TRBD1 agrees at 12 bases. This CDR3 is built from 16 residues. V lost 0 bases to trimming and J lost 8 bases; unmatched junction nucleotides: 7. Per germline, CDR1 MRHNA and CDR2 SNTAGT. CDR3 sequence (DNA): TGTGCCAGCAGTGACTCCTTCGGGACAGGGGGCTTCGGCTACACCTTC. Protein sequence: CASSDSFGTGGFGYTF.